At least ten counts were recorded for the clone carrying this TCR beta chain. Its matching antigen is unknown. The source of the sample is a study of T cells in Graves' hyperthyroidism and ophthalmopathy. Whole-study results and caveats: Ophthalmopathy was separated from stable hyperthyroidism by a 13 V-J model. Blood also showed most of the thyroid clonotypes that were expanded above 0.001.

Using RNA transcripts as the source, TCR beta CDR3 regions were amplified. A set of HTBI primers served as the primers for a first-round RT-PCR of the TCR CDR3. Via MiXCR, TCRdb re-called the multiplex PCR reads, giving one row per CDR3 protein. The profile shows 37,000 or so distinct CDR3 sequences, 40% to 60% of them singletons. Ophthalmopathy in the patients scored at least 3 on Clinical Activity Score and at least 4 on NOSPECS grade, lasting under 3 months. Patients were excluded for uncontrolled infection, other autoimmune disease, pregnancy or lactation. The sequence was obtained from a man aged 35 to 55 with Graves' ophthalmopathy. The specimen sequenced was blood.

Here the CDR3 reads CASSPGQNIETQYF. The CDR3 DNA is TGTGCCAGCAGCCCGGGACAGAATATAGAGACCCAGTACTTC. The chain links TRBV28 to TRBJ2-5; 7 bases are a match to TRBD1. V lost 6 bases, J lost 4 bases, and 8 bases stayed unmatched. Germline CDR1 and CDR2: MDHEN and SYDVKM. The CDR3 sequence is 14 residues long.